The clone carrying this TCR beta chain has only one observation. Its antigen is as yet unknown. The CDR3 consists of 15 residues. Germline trimming cut 1 base from V and 5 bases from J; bases unmatched to any gene: 6. Germline CDR1 reads SGDLS; CDR2 reads YYNGEE. This sample was included in a study of cytomegalovirus exposure and HLA in healthy donors. Study in general: The 95 to 150 validation repertoires, a later analysis reported, used the same platform as the approximately 700 first-cohort repertoires.

Method: immunoSEQ multiplex PCR; TCRdb's copy keeps in-frame clones and lacks some. The sample carries roughly 150,000 clones, approximately 84% recorded once. General study results and limits: Overall, some 160 TCR beta chains were annotated as cytomegalovirus-associated.

Material: PBMCs. This chain joins TRBV9 and TRBJ2-1, with 7 bases matching TRBD2. This clonotype originated in a man aged 25 to 45 in good health and CMV-seropositive. Written as DNA, the CDR3 is TGTGCCAGCAGCGTACTCCGGGAGGAGCACAATGAGCAGTTCTTC. Its protein product is CASSVLREEHNEQFF.